Here is one T cell receptor beta chain with its context. Antigen unknown. This entry comes from a study of shared clonotypes between healthy human individuals. Points from the study as a whole: Naive CD4 clonotypes overlapped across a few donors at about 5%. Donor clonotype sharing was expected to depend on sequencing depth.

Generated by immunoSEQ multiplex PCR, the TCRdb table keeps only in-frame clones and is missing some. The profile shows fewer than 3 million clones, roughly 92% of them singletons. The donor population consisted of healthy HIV-negative adults with no recent acute infections or vaccinations. The TCR comes from a man aged 18 to 29 in good health. Some clones in this sample may be carry-over from other donors' samples. Sequencing used naive CD4+ T cells from PBMCs. Subset here: CD45RA+ positively selected.

CDR3 sequence reads: CASSRQGEGTEAFF. DNA for the CDR3: TGTGCCAGTAGTAGACAGGGGGAGGGCACTGAAGCTTTCTTT. This sequence joins TRBV19 and TRBJ1-1; TRBD1 agrees at 9 bases. This CDR3 spans 14 amino acids. V lost 4 bases, J lost 4 bases, and 4 bases stayed unmatched. The germline gives CDR1 LNHDA, CDR2 SQIVND (reference sequence).